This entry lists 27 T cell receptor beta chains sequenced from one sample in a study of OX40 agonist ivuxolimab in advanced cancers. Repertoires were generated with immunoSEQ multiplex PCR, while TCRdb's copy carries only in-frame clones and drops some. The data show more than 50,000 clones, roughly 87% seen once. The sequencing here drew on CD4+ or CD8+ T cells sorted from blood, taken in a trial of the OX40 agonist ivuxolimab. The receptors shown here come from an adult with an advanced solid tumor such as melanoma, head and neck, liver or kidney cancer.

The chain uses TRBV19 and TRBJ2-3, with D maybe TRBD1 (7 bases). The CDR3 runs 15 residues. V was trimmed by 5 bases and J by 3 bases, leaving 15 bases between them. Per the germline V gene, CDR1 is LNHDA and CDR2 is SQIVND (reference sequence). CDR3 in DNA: TGTGCCAGTAGTCCCTGGCAGGGGGGTACAGATACGCAGTATTTT. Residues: CASSPWQGGTDTQYF.

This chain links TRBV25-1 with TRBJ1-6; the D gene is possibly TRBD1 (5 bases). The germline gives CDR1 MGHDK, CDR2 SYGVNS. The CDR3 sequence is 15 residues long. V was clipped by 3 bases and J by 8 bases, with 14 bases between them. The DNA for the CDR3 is TGTGCCAGCAGTGAGGGGACGAAGGGAGATTCACCCCTCCACTTT. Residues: CASSEGTKGDSPLHF.

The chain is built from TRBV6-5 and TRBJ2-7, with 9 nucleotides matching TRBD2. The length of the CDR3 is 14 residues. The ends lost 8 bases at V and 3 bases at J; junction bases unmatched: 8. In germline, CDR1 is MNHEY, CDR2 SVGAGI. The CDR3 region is CASGASGEHYEQYF. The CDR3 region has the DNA TGTGCCAGCGGGGCTAGCGGGGAACACTACGAGCAGTACTTC.

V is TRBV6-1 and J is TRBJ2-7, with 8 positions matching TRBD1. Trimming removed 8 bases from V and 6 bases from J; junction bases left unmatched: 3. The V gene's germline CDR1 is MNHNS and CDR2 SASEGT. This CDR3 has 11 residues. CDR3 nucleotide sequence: TGTGCCAGCTCGGACAGGGCCGAGCAGTACTTC. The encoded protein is CASSDRAEQYF.

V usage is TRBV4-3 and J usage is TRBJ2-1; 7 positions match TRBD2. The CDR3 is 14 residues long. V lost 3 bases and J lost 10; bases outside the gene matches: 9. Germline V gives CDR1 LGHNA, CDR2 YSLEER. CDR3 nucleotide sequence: TGCGCCAGCAGCCAGGAGCGGGGTCTGGGAGAGCAGTTCTTC. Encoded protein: CASSQERGLGEQFF.

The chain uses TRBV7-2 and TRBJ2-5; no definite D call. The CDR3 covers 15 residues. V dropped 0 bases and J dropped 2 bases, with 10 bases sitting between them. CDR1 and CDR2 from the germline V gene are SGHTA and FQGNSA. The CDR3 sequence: CASSLAAVSQETQYF. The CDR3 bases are TGTGCCAGCAGCTTAGCCGCCGTTAGTCAAGAGACCCAGTACTTC.

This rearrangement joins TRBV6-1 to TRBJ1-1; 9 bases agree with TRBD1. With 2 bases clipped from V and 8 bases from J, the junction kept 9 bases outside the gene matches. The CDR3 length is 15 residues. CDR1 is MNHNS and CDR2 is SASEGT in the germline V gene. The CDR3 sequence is CASSEPGQGSWEAFF. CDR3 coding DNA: TGTGCCAGCAGTGAACCGGGACAGGGAAGTTGGGAAGCTTTCTTT.

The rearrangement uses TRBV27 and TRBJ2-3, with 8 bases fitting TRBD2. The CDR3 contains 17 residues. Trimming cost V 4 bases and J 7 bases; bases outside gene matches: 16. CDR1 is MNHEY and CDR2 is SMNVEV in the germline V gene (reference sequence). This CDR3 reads CASSSKTSVTGQNTQYF. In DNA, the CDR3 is TGTGCCAGCAGTTCCAAGACTAGCGTTACGGGGCAAAATACGCAGTATTTT.

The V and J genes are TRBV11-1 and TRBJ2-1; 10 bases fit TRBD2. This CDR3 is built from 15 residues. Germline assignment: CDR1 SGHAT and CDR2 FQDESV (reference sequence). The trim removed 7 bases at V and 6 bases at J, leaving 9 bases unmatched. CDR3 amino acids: CASTVQRGGLNEQFF. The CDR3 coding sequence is TGTGCCAGCACCGTACAGCGGGGGGGCCTCAATGAGCAGTTCTTC.

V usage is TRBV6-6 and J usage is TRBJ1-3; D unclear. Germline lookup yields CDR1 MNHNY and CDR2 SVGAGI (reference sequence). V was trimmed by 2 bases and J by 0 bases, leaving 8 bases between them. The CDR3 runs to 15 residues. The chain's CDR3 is CASSYPTGSGNTIYF. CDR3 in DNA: TGTGCCAGCAGTTACCCGACGGGCTCTGGAAACACCATATATTTT.

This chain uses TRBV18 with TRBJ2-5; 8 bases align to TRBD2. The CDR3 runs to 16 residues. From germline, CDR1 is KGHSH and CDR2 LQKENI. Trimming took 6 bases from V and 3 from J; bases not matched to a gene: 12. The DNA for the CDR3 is TGTGCCAGCTCCGACTCCCCCCGGGGGGGCAAAGAGACCCAGTACTTC. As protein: CASSDSPRGGKETQYF.

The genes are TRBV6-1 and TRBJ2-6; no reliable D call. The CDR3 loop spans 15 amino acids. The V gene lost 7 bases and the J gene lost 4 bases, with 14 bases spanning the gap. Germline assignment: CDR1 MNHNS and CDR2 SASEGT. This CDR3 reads CASKAAFSGANVLTF. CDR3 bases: TGTGCCAGCAAGGCGGCCTTTTCCGGGGCCAACGTCCTGACTTTC.

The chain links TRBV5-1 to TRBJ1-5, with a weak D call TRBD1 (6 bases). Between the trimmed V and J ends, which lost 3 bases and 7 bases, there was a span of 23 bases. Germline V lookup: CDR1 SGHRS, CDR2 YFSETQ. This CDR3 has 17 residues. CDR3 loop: CASSSGPLQGTGQPQHF. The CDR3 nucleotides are TGCGCCAGCAGCTCCGGGCCCTTACAGGGCACGGGGCAGCCCCAGCATTTT.

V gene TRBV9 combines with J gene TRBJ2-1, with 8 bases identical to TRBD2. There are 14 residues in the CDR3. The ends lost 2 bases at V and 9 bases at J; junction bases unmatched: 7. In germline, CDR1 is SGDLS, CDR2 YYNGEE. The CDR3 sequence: CASSVPGGRGEQFF. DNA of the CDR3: TGTGCCAGCAGCGTCCCGGGGGGGCGGGGTGAGCAGTTCTTC.

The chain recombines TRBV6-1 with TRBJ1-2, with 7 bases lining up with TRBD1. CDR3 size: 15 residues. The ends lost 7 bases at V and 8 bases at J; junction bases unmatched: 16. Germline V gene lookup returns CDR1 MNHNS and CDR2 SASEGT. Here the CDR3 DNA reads TGTGCCAGCACTGGGATTCCGGGACAGAGTTCCGGCTACACCTTC. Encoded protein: CASTGIPGQSSGYTF.

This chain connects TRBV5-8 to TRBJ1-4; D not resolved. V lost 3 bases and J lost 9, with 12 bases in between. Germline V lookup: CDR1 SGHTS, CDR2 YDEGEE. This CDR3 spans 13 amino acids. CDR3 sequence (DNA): TGTGCCAGCAGCTATGTGGGGAGGAAAAAACTGTTTTTT. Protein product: CASSYVGRKKLFF.

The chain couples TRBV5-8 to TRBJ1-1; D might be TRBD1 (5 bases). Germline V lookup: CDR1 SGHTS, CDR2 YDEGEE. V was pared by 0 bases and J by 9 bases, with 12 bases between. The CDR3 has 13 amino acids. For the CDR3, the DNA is TGTGCCAGCAGCTTGGTTTCGGGGGGTAAAGCTTTCTTT. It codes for CASSLVSGGKAFF.

CDR3 amino acids: CASSSAETQYF. CDR3 in DNA: TGTGCCAGCAGCTCCGCAGAGACCCAGTACTTC. The rearrangement joins TRBV7-2 to TRBJ2-5, with D unclear. CDR3 length: 11 residues. The V gene lost 4 bases and the J gene lost 4 bases, with 4 bases spanning the gap. In germline, CDR1 is SGHTA, CDR2 FQGNSA.

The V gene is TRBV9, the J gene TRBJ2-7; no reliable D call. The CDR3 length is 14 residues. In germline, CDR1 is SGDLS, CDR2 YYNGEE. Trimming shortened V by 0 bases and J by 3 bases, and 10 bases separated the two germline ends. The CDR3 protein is CASSVATGFYEQYF. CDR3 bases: TGTGCCAGCAGCGTAGCTACTGGATTCTACGAGCAGTACTTC.

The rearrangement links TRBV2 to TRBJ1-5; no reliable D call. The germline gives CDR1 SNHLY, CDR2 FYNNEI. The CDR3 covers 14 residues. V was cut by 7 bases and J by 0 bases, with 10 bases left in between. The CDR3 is CASTERVSNQPQHF. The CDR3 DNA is TGTGCCAGCACCGAGCGAGTTAGCAATCAGCCCCAGCATTTT.

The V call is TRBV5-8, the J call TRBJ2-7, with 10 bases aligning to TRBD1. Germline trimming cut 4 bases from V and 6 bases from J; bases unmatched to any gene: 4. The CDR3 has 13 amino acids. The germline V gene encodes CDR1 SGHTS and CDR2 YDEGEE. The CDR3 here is CASSTGQGGEQYF. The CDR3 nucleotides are TGTGCCAGCAGCACTGGACAGGGGGGCGAGCAGTACTTC.

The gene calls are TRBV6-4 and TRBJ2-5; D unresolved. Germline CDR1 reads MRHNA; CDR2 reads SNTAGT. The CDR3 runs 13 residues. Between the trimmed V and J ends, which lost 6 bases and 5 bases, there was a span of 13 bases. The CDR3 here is CASSSRPRETQYF. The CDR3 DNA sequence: TGTGCCAGCAGCTCACGGCCGAGGGAGACCCAGTACTTC.

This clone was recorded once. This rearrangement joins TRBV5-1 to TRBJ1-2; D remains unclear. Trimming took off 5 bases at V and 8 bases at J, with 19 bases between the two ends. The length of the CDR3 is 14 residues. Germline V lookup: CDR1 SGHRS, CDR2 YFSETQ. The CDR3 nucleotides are TGCGCCAGCAGTCCCGACGGCTCCGGCGGCGGCTACACCTTC. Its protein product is CASSPDGSGGGYTF.

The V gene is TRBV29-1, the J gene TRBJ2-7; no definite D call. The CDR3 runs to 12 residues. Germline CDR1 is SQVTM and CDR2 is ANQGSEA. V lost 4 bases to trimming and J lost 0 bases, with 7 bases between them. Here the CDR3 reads CSVVVSSYEQYF. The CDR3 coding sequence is TGCAGCGTTGTTGTCAGCTCCTACGAGCAGTACTTC.

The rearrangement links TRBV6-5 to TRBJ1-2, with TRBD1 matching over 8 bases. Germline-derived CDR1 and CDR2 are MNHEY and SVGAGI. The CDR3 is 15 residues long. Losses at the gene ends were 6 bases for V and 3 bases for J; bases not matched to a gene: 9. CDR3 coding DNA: TGTGCCAGCAGCCGTAGACAGGGGCGGGACTATGGCTACACCTTC. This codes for CASSRRQGRDYGYTF.

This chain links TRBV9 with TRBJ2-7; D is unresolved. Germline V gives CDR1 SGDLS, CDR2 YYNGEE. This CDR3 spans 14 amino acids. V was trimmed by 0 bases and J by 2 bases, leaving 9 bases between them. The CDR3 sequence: CASSVATGTYEQYF. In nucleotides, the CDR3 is TGTGCCAGCAGCGTAGCTACGGGTACCTACGAGCAGTACTTC.

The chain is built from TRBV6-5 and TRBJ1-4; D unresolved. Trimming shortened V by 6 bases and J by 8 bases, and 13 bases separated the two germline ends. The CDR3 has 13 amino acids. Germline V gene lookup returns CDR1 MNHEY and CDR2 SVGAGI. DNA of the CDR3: TGTGCCAGCAGGAACAGTTTAAGGGAAAAACTGTTTTTT. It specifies CASRNSLREKLFF.